This T cell receptor (beta chain) was recovered during a study of cytomegalovirus exposure and HLA in healthy donors. Study summary: The 130 or so validation repertoires and the roughly 670 first-cohort repertoires shared a platform, a later analysis reported. Points from the study as a whole: Cytomegalovirus status was reportedly diagnosed by the classifier with high specificity and sensitivity.

This clone occurred a few times. Its specificity is unknown. Separate from the approximately 670-subject first cohort was the approximately 120-subject validation cohort, to which the donors belonged. Profiled with immunoSEQ multiplex PCR; TCRdb holds only in-frame clones, not every one. The sample lists about 120,000 clones; approximately 85% were seen once. Germline V gives CDR1 SGDLS, CDR2 YYNGEE. V was clipped by 0 bases and J by 7 bases, with 11 bases between them. The CDR3 consists of 14 residues. The clonotype comes from a man younger than 35 in good health and CMV-seronegative. Sequenced sample: PBMCs. The rearrangement joins TRBV9 to TRBJ1-3; D may be TRBD1 (5 bases). The CDR3 loop reads CASSVEQAGNTIYF. DNA for the CDR3: TGTGCCAGCAGCGTAGAACAGGCGGGGAACACCATATATTTT. Full variable domain (remainder filled in from reference TRBV9 and TRBJ1-3): DSGVTQTPKHLITATGQRVTLRCSPRSGDLSVYWYQQSLDQGLQFLIQYYNGEERAKGNILERFSAQQFPDLHSELNLSSLELGDSALYFCASSVEQAGNTIYFGEGSWLTVV.